The entry below describes one TCR beta chain. The data stem from a study of blood T cell repertoires in COVID-19. The overall study: Donors in the United States, Italy and Spain gave samples during acute or convalescent COVID-19. Nucleic acid was either cDNA or gDNA, and it came from T cells, B-cell-depleted T cells, or PBMCs.

In the study's own analysis: Amplification from reference gene primers served as the basis for estimated nucleated cell counts. This table comes from immunoSEQ multiplex PCR, and its TCRdb copy is limited to in-frame clones, with some not included. The V and J calls and clone size are taken from that table; D and trimming were inferred from the DNA. Seen here are about 400,000 clones, roughly 89% observed once, and the top ten hold over 4%. The CDR3 covers 15 residues. The receptor's source is a woman aged 25 to 39 with acute or convalescent COVID-19. The sequencing sample was made of peripheral blood. V usage is TRBV1 and J usage is TRBJ1-2. TRBV1 is a documented pseudogene. CDR3 region: CTSSLREKTERGYTF. CDR3 DNA sequence: TGCACCAGCAGCCTTCGGGAAAAAACCGAAAGAGGCTACACCTTC.